This TCR beta chain appears in the sequencing data of a study of blood T cell repertoires in COVID-19. Study-wide context: The United States, Italy and Spain were the sources of the acute and convalescent COVID-19 samples.

The CDR3 runs to 13 residues. CDR1 is SEHNR and CDR2 is FQNEAQ in the germline V gene (reference sequence). Trimming left V 5 bases short and J 6 bases short, with 14 bases between. The assay was immunoSEQ multiplex PCR, and TCRdb's table has in-frame clones only and misses some. The sample consists of 55,000 to 80,000 clones, around 87% of them appearing once. The sample consisted of peripheral blood. V usage is TRBV7-9 and J usage is TRBJ2-7, with D tentatively TRBD2 (5 bases). The sequence derives from a human donor in a cohort sampled during active COVID-19. As DNA, the CDR3 is TGTGCCAGCAGCGGGAGAGGGAGCGGCGAGCAGTACTTC. Its protein product is CASSGRGSGEQYF.